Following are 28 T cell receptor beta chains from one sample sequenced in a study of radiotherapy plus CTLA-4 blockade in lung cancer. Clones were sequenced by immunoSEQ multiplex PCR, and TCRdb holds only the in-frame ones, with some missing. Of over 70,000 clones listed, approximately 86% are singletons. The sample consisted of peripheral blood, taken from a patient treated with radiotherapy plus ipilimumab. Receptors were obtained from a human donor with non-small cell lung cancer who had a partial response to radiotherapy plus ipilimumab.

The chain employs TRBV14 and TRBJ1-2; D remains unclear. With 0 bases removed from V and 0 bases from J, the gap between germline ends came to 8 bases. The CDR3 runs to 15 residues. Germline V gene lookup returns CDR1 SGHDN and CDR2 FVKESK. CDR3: CASSQERGTNYGYTF. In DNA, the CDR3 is TGTGCCAGCAGCCAAGAACGGGGAACTAACTATGGCTACACCTTC.

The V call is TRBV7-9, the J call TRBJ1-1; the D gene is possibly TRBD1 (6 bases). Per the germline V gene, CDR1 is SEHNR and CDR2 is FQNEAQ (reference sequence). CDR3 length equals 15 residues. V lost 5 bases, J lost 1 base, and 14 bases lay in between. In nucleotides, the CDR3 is TGTGCCAGCAGCGTATACAGGGATCGGAACACTGAAGCTTTCTTT. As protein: CASSVYRDRNTEAFF.

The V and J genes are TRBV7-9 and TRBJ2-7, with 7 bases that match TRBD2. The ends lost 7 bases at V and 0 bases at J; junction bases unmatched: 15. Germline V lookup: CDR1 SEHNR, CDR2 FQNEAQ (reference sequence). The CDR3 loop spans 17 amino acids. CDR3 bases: TGTGCCAGCACCCGGGGGGTCTCTCAAACCTCCTCCTACGAGCAGTACTTC. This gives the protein CASTRGVSQTSSYEQYF. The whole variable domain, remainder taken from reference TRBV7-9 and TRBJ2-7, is DTGVSQNPRHKITKRGQNVTFRCDPISEHNRLYWYRQTLGQGPEFLTYFQNEAQLEKSRLLSDRFSAERPKGSFSTLEIQRTEQGDSAMYLCASTRGVSQTSSYEQYFGPGTRLTVT.

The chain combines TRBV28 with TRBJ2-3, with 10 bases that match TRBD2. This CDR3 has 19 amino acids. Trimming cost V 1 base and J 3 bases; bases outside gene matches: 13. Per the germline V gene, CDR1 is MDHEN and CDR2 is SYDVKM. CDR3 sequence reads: CASSLSGFSGRGPTDTQYF. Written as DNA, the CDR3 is TGTGCCAGCAGTTTATCAGGCTTCAGCGGGAGGGGACCGACAGATACGCAGTATTTT.

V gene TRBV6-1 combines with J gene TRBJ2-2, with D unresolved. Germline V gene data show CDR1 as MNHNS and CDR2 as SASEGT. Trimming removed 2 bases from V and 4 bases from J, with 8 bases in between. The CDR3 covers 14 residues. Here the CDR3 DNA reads TGTGCCAGCAGTGAAAGACTCGTCACCGGGGAGCTGTTTTTT. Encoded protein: CASSERLVTGELFF.

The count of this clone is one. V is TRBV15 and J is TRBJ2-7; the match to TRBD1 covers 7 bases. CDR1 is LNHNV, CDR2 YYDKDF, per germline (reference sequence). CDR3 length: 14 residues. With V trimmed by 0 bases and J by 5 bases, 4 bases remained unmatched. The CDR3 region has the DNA TGTGCCACCAGCAGAGAACAGGGGAGCCACGAGCAGTACGTC. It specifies CATSREQGSHEQYV.

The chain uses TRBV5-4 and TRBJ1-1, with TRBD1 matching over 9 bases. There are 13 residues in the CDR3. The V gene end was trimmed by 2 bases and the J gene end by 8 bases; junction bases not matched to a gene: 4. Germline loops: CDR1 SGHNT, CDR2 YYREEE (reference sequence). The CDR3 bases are TGTGCCAGCAGCTTAACAGGGGGCGGGGAAGCTTTCTTT. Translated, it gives CASSLTGGGEAFF.

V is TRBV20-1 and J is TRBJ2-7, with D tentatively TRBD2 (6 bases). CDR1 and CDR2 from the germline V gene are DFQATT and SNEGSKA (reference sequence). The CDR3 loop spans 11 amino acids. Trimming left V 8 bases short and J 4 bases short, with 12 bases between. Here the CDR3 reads CSTRGVYEQYF. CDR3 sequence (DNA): TGCAGTACCCGCGGGGTGTACGAGCAGTACTTC.

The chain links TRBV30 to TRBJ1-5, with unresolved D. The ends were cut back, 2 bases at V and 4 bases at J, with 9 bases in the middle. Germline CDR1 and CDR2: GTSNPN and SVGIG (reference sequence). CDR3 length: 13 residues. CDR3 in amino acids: CAWSFIGNQPQHF. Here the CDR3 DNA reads TGTGCCTGGAGTTTTATCGGGAATCAGCCCCAGCATTTT.

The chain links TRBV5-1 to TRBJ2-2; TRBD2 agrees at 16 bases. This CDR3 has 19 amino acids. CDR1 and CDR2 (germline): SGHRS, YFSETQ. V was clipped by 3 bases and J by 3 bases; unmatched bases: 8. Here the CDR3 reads CASSSQGLAGGAYTGELFF. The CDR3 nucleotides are TGCGCCAGCAGCTCCCAGGGACTAGCGGGAGGGGCTTACACCGGGGAGCTGTTTTTT. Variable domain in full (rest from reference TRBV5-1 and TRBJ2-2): KAGVTQTPRYLIKTRGQQVTLSCSPISGHRSVSWYQQTPGQGLQFLFEYFSETQRNKGNFPGRFSGRQFSNSRSEMNVSTLELGDSALYLCASSSQGLAGGAYTGELFFGEGSRLTVL.

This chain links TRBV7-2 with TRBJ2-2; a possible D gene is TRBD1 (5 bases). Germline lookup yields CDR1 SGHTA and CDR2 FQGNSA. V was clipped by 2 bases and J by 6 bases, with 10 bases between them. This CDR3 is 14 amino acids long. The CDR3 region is CASSLSGKAGELFF. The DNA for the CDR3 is TGTGCCAGCAGCTTATCAGGGAAGGCCGGGGAGCTGTTTTTT.

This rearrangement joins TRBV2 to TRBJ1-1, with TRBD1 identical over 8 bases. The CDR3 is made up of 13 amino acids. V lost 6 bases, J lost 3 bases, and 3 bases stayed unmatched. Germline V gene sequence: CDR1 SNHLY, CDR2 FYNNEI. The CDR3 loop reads CASSRGRDTEAFF. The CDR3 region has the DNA TGTGCCAGCAGCAGGGGGCGCGACACTGAAGCTTTCTTT.

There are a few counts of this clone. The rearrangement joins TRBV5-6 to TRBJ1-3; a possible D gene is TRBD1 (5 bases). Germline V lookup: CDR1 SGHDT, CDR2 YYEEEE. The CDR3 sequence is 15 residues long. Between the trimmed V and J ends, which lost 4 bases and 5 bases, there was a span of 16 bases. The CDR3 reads CASSAGGAGRNTIYF. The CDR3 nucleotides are TGTGCCAGCAGCGCCGGCGGGGCAGGGCGAAACACCATATATTTT. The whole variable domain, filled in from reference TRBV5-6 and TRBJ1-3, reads DAGVTQSPTHLIKTRGQQVTLRCSPKSGHDTVSWYQQALGQGPQFIFQYYEEEERQRGNFPDRFSGHQFPNYSSELNVNALLLGDSALYLCASSAGGAGRNTIYFGEGSWLTVV.

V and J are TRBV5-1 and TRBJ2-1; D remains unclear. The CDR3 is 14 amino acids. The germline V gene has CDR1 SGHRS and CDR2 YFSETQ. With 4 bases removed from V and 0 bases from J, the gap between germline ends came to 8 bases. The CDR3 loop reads CASSPGSSYNEQFF. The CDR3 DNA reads TGCGCCAGCAGCCCGGGTAGCTCCTACAATGAGCAGTTCTTC.

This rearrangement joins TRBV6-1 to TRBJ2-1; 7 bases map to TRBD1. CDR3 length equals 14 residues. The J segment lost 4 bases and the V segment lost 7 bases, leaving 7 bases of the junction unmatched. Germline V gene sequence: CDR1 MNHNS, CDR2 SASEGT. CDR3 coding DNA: TGTGCCAGCAACCCGGGACAGAGATACAATGAGCAGTTCTTC. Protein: CASNPGQRYNEQFF.

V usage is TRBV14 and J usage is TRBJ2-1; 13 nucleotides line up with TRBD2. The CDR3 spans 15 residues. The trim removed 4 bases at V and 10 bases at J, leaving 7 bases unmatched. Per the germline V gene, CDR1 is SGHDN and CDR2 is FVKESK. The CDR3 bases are TGTGCCAGCAGCCCCACTAGCGGGAGGGCCCGCGAGCAGTTCTTC. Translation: CASSPTSGRAREQFF.

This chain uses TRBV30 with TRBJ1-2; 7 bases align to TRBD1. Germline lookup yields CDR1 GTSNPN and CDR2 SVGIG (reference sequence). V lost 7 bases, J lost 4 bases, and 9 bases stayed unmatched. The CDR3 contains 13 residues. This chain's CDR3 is CALWVRDSYGYTF. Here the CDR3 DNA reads TGTGCCTTGTGGGTCCGGGACAGCTATGGCTACACCTTC.

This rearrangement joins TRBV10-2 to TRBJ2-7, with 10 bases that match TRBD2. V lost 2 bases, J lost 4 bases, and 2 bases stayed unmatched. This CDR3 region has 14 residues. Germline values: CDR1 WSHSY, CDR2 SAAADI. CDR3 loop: CASSEGLAVYEQYF. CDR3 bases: TGCGCCAGCAGTGAGGGACTAGCGGTGTACGAGCAGTACTTC.

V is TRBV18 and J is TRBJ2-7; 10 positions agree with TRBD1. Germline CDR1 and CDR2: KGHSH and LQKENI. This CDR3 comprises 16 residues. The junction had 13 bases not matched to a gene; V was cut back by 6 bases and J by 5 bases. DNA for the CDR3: TGTGCCAGCTCCCGCGCGTTACCGGGACAGGGGAACGAGCAGTACTTC. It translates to CASSRALPGQGNEQYF.

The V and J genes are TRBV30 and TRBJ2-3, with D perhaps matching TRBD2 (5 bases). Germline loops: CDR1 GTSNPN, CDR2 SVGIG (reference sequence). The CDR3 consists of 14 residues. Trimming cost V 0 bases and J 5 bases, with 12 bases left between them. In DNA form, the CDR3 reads TGTGCCTGGAGTGTAGGACTCATGCAAGATACGCAGTATTTT. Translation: CAWSVGLMQDTQYF.

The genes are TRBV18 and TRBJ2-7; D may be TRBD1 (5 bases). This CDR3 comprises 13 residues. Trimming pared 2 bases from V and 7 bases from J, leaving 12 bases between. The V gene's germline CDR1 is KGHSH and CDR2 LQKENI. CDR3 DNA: TGTGCCAGCTCACCAAGAGACAGTGAAGAGCAGTACTTC. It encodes CASSPRDSEEQYF.

The CDR3 nucleotides are TGTGCCAGCAGTCCCCGAGGTTCCAGCTACGAGCAGTACGTC. This translates into CASSPRGSSYEQYV. V usage is TRBV6-5 and J usage is TRBJ2-7; D unclear. This CDR3 is 14 amino acids long. The V gene lost 5 bases and the J gene lost 3 bases, with 14 bases spanning the gap. Germline CDR1 and CDR2: MNHEY and SVGAGI.

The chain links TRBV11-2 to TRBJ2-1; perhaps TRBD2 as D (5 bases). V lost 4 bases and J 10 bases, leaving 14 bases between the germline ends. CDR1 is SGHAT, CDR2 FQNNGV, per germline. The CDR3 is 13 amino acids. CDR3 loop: CASSSERSSEQFF. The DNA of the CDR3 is TGTGCCAGCAGCTCCGAGCGGAGCTCCGAGCAGTTCTTC.

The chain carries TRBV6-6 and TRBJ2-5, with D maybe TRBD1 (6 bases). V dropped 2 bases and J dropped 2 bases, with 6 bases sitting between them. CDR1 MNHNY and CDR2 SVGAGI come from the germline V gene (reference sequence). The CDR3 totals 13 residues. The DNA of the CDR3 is TGTGCCAGCAGTTACACAGGGCAAGAGACCCAGTACTTC. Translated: CASSYTGQETQYF.

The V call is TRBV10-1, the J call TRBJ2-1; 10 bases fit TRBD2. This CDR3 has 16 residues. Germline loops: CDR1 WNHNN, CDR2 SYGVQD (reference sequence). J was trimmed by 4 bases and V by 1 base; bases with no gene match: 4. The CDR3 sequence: CASSEFTSGTYNEQFF. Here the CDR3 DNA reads TGCGCCAGCAGTGAGTTTACTAGCGGGACGTACAATGAGCAGTTCTTC.

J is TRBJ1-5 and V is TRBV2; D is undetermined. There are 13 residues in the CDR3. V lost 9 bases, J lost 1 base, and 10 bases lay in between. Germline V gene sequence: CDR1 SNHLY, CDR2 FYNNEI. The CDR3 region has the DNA TGTGCCAGTGAGAAAGAAAGCAATCAGCCCCAGCATTTT. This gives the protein CASEKESNQPQHF.

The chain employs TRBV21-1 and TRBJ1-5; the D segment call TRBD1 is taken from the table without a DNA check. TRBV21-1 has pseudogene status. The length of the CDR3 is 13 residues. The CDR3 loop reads CAGLFGGDQPQHF. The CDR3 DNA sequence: TGTGCCGGTTTGTTTGGGGGCGATCAGCCCCAGCATTTT.

This CDR3 is CASSRDRADTQYF. For the CDR3, the DNA is TGTGCCAGCAGCCGGGATCGCGCAGATACGCAGTATTTT. This sequence joins TRBV6-1 and TRBJ2-3; TRBD2 is a possible D gene (5 bases). The CDR3 spans 13 residues. V dropped 6 bases and J dropped 4 bases, with 11 bases sitting between them. CDR1 is MNHNS and CDR2 is SASEGT in the germline V gene.